These 3 T cell receptor beta chains originate from one sample sequenced in a study of CD8 T cells in Susac syndrome. RNA in amounts of about 0.45 to 1 ug was reverse transcribed with random hexamers. TCRdb analysed the immunoSEQ multiplex PCR reads with MiXCR anew, one entry per CDR3 protein. The sample yields around 200,000 distinct CDR3 sequences, over 90% seen once. The specimen sequenced was CD4+ T cells from PBMCs. These receptors all come from a human donor with multiple sclerosis.

CDR3 in DNA: TGCAGCACGAGGGGGTCCGTTGAGCAGTTCTTC. As protein: CSTRGSVEQFF. V is TRBV29-1 and J is TRBJ2-1; TRBD1 is a possible D gene (6 bases). The CDR3 sequence is 11 residues long. The V end lost 8 bases, the J end lost 9 bases, and 14 bases lay between the germline ends. Germline V lookup: CDR1 SQVTM, CDR2 ANQGSEA.

The chain has TRBV2 and TRBJ2-5; D not resolved. V gave up 8 bases and J gave up 2 bases, with 12 bases separating them. The CDR3 is made up of 13 amino acids. Germline V gene sequence: CDR1 SNHLY, CDR2 FYNNEI. CDR3 nucleotide sequence: TGTGCCAGCGGGCAGAAGTTACAAGAGACCCAGTACTTC. Protein: CASGQKLQETQYF.

V is TRBV7-2 and J is TRBJ2-1; 10 nucleotides agree with TRBD2. This CDR3 has 15 residues. V dropped 4 bases and J dropped 6; count of bases not matched to a gene: 6. CDR1 and CDR2 (germline): SGHTA, FQGNSA. CDR3 coding DNA: TGTGCCAGCAGCTCGAGCGGGGGGGGCTCCAATGAGCAGTTCTTC. This sequence encodes CASSSSGGGSNEQFF.